This T cell receptor beta chain was recovered during a study of Ad26.COV2.S vaccination and SARS-CoV-2 variants (dated by TCRdb to the early 2020s). About the investigation overall: Vaccine-arm donors were drawn from COV1001, a multicentre, randomized, double-blind, placebo-controlled phase I-IIa trial of Ad26.COV2.S in healthy adults. The TCR-sequenced set comprised around 30 samples: about 19 Ad26.COV2.S vaccine recipients, 5 placebo recipients and 8 SARS-CoV-2 convalescent individuals. TCRbeta repertoire sequencing served as the tool for gauging how specific and how broad the SARS-CoV-2-reactive T cell receptors were following Ad26.COV2.S vaccination. Trial participants were randomized into five groups of five, in which low-dose or high-dose Ad26.COV2.S was given once or twice, or placebo was given on both occasions. Throughout the experiments and outcome assessment, investigators stayed blinded to trial group allocation. Dosing of Ad26.COV2.S was intramuscular, at either 5x10^10 or 1x10^11 viral particles, delivered as one shot or as two shots spaced 56 days apart.

The sample's treatment or condition label, decoded: roughly 18 received Ad26.COV2.S at low or high dose, single or two shots; several received placebo; per-sample allocation not given. For vaccine and placebo recipients, the sequenced repertoires came from samples collected on day 63 after the first injection. Between 29 July and 7 August 2020, Cohort 1b enrolled about two dozen adults aged 18-55 years at one site in Boston, USA. As a vaccine, Ad26.COV2.S was a replication-incompetent adenovirus type 26 vector that expressed a prefusion-stabilized SARS-CoV-2 spike protein derived from the original Wuhan strain. Comments on this clone: It has no known antigen specificity. No much larger clonotype is one base removed from it; base qualities were not supplied.

Sequences SGHVS (CDR1) and FNYEAQ (CDR2) are obtained from the germline V gene. V and J are truncated by 5 bases and 6 bases respectively, leaving an intervening sequence of 17 bases. From the cysteine through the phenylalanine, the CDR3 covers 14 amino acids. Only the CDR3 portion is preserved as DNA: 42 bases, with reading frame beginning at the first base. Broad study findings and their caveats: Comparing responses between vaccine doses or regimens was not something the study was powered to do. Comparable non-spike TCR breadth was observed between vaccine and placebo recipients, consistent with only spike being contained in the vaccine. The authors noted that total T cell responses may have been underestimated by the TCR breadth and depth analyses. Higher spike-specific TCR breadth was observed in Ad26.COV2.S recipients than in placebo recipients (P = 0.0014). After vaccination, substantial breadth of spike-specific CD8+ and CD4+ T cell responses was reported.

The immunoSEQ Assay was used to sequence TCRbeta CDR3 regions. After extraction, genomic DNA underwent amplification by bias-controlled multiplex PCR, followed by high-throughput sequencing. The original pipeline was this. Collapsing and filtering of sequences were performed to quantify the absolute abundance of each unique TCRbeta CDR3 region. T cell fraction was estimated by normalizing TCRbeta template counts to usable DNA, with usable DNA measured through amplification of reference genes found in all nucleated cells. Repertoire TCRs were annotated as SARS-CoV-2-specific when V gene, CDR3 amino acid sequence and J gene were exactly matched to a known reactive TCR set. The reference SARS-CoV-2 TCR set came from MIRA and was filtered for enrichment in COVID-19-positive ImmuneCODE repertoires, removing public or cross-reactive TCRs. Using the MIRA antigens, annotated TCRs were further analysed by specific ORF or by position within an ORF. Breadth was defined as the number of annotated unique rearrangements divided by the total number of unique productive rearrangements, and depth was defined as the summed frequency of the annotated unique rearrangements. Two-sided Wilcoxon rank-sum tests were used to compare TCR breadth between groups. This is the immuneACCESS table as TCRdb keeps it, with only in-frame sequences that have V and J called. A part of the clones is gone; compared with another copy, unresolved V genes explain less than half, and the rest is unexplained. V and J calls plus clone size are reproduced from that table; the DNA served to infer D and trimming. The sample includes about 350,000 clones, with about nine tenths observed a single time. The ten largest clones represent around 6.4% of the sample.

The chain links TRBV7-6 with TRBJ2-7; the D gene is perhaps TRBD1 or TRBD2, as each covers 5 bases. The receptor was derived from a person between 18 and 60 years old who received the Ad26.COV2.S COVID-19 vaccine or a placebo. Source: peripheral blood, taken in a trial of Ad26.COV2.S vaccine versus placebo. The bases read TGTGCCAGCAGCCCGGGGACCCCAGCCACCGAGCAGTACTTC. Its amino acids are CASSPGTPATEQYF.